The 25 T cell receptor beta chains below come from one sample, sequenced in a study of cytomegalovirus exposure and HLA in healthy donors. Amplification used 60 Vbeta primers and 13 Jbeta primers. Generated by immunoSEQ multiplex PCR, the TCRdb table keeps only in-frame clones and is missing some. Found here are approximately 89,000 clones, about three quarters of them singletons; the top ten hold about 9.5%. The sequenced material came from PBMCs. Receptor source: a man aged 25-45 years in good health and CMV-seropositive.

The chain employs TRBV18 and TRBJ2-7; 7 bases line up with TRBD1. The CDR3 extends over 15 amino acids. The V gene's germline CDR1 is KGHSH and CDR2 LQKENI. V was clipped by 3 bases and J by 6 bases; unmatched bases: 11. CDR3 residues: CASSPGWDSLREQYF. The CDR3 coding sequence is TGTGCCAGCTCACCGGGATGGGACAGTCTACGCGAGCAGTACTTC.

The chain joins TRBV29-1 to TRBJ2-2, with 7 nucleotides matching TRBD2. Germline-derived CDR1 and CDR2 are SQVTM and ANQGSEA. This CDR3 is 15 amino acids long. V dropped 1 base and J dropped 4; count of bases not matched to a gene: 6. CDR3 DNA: TGCAGCGTTGAAGTGGGAGGGGCGGGCACCGGGGAGCTGTTTTTT. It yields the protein CSVEVGGAGTGELFF.

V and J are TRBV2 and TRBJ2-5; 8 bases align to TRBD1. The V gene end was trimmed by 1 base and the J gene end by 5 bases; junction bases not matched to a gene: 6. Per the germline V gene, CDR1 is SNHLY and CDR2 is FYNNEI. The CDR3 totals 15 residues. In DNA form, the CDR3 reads TGTGCCAGCAGTGAAGAGAGACAGGGGCTCGAGACCCAGTACTTC. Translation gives CASSEERQGLETQYF.

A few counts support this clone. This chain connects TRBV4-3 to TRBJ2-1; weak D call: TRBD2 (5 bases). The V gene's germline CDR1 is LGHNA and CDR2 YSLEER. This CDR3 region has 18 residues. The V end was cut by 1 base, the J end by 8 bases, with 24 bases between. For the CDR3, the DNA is TGCGCCAGCAGCCAAGCGCATGGACTCCCCTCCCTCTCGGATGAGCAGTTCTTC. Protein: CASSQAHGLPSLSDEQFF.

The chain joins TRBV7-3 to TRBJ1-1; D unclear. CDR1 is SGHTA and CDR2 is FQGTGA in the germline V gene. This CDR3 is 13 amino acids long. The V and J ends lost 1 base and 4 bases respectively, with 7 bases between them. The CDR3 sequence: CASSLNQATEAFF. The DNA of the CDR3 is TGTGCCAGCAGCTTAAACCAGGCCACTGAAGCTTTCTTT.

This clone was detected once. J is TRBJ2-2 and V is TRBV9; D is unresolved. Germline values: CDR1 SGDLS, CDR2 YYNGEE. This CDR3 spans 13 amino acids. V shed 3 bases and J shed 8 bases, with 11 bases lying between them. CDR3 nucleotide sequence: TGTGCCAGCAGCGCCACTTGGTATGGGGAGCTGTTTTTT. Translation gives CASSATWYGELFF.

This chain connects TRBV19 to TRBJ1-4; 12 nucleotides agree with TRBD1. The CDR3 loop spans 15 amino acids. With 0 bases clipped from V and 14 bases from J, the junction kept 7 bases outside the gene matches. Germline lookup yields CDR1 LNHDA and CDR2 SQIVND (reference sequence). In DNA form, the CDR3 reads TGTGCCAGTAGTATAGAGGGACAGGGGGCGGCCGGCCTGTTTTTT. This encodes CASSIEGQGAAGLFF.

CDR3 nucleotides: TGTGCCAGCAGTTACTCGAGTAATGGACAGGGGGACGAGCAGTACTTC. Its protein product is CASSYSSNGQGDEQYF. The chain recombines TRBV6-6 with TRBJ2-7, with 10 bases that match TRBD1. J was trimmed by 5 bases and V by 0 bases; bases with no gene match: 7. Germline lookup yields CDR1 MNHNY and CDR2 SVGAGI (reference sequence). CDR3 length: 16 residues.

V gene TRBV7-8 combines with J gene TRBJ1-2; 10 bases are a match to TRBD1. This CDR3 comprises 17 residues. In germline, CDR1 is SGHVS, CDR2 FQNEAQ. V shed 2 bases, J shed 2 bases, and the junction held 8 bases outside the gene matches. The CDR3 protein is CASSLNPGQGPNYGYTF. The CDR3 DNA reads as TGTGCCAGCAGCTTAAATCCGGGACAGGGGCCAAACTATGGCTACACCTTC.

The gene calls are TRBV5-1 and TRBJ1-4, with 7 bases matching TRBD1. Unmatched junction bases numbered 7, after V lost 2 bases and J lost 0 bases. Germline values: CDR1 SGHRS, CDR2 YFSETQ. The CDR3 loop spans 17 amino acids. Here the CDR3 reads CASSFTGVGATNEKLFF. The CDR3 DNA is TGCGCCAGCAGCTTTACAGGGGTGGGGGCAACTAATGAAAAACTGTTTTTT.

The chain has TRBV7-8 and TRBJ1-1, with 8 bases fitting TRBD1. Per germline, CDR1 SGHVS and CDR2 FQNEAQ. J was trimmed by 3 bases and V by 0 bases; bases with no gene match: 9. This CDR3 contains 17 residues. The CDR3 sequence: CASSLAWVGTGHTEAFF. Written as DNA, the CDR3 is TGTGCCAGCAGCTTAGCATGGGTCGGGACAGGACACACTGAAGCTTTCTTT.

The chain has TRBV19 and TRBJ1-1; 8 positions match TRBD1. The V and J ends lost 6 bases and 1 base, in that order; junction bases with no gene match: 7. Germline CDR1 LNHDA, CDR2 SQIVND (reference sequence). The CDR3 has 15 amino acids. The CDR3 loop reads CASRPRDRWNTEAFF. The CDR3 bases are TGTGCCAGTAGGCCCCGGGACAGGTGGAACACTGAAGCTTTCTTT.

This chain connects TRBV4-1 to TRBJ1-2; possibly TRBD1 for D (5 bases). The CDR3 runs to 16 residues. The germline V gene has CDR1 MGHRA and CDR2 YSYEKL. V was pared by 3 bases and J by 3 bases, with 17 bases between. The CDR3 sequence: CASSHLGLQGDYGYTF. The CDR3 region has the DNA TGCGCCAGCAGCCATTTGGGACTACAAGGAGACTATGGCTACACCTTC.

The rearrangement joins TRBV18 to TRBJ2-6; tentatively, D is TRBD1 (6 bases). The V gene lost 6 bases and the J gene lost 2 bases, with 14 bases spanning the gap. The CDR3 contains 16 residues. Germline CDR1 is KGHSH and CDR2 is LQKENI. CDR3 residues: CASSLRGGAGANVLTF. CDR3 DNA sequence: TGTGCCAGCTCGCTTCGAGGGGGTGCTGGGGCCAACGTCCTGACTTTC.

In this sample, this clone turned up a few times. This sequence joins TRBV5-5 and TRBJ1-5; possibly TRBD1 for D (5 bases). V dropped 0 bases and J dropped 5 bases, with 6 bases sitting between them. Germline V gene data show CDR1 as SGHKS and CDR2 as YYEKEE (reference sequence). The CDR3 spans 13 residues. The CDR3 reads CASSLAGDQPQHF. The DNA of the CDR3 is TGTGCCAGCAGCTTGGCGGGGGATCAGCCCCAGCATTTT. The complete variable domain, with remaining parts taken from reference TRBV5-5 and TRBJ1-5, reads DAGVTQSPTHLIKTRGQQVTLRCSPISGHKSVSWYQQVLGQGPQFIFQYYEKEERGRGNFPDRFSARQFPNYSSELNVNALLLGDSALYLCASSLAGDQPQHFGDGTRLSIL.

CDR3 region: CASKAGTSTDTQYF. CDR3 in DNA: TGTGCCAGCAAAGCGGGGACTAGCACAGATACGCAGTATTTT. This chain uses TRBV2 with TRBJ2-3, with 7 bases fitting TRBD2. J was trimmed by 0 bases and V by 7 bases; bases with no gene match: 4. This CDR3 comprises 14 residues. Per germline, CDR1 SNHLY and CDR2 FYNNEI.

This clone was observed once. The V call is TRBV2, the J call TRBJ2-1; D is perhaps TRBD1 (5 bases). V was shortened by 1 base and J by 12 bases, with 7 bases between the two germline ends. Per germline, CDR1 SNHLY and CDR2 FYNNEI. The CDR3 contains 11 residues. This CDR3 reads CASSEEGRQFF. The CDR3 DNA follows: TGTGCCAGCAGTGAAGAGGGGCGGCAGTTCTTC.

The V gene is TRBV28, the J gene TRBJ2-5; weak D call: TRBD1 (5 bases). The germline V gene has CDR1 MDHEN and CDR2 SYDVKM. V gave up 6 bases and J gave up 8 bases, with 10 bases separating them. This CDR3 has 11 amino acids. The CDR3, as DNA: TGTGCCAGCAGCTTACAGGCCACCCAGTACTTC. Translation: CASSLQATQYF.

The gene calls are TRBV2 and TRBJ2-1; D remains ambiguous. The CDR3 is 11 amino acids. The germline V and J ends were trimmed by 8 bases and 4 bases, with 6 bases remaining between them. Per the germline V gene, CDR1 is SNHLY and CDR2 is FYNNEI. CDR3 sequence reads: CASSSYNEQFF. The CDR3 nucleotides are TGTGCCAGCTCCAGTTACAATGAGCAGTTCTTC.

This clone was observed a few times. The DNA for the CDR3 is TGTGCCAGCAGTGACCGTCGGGGGTACTATGGCTACACCTTC. Protein sequence: CASSDRRGYYGYTF. The V call is TRBV25-1, the J call TRBJ1-2; possible D gene TRBD1, 5 bases. Germline lookup yields CDR1 MGHDK and CDR2 SYGVNS. Trimming shortened V by 3 bases and J by 3 bases, and 11 bases separated the two germline ends. The CDR3 is made up of 14 amino acids.

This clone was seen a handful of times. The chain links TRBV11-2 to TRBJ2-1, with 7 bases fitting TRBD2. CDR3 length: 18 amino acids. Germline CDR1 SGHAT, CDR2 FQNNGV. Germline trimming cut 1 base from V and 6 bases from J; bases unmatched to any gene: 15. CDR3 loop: CASSLGSLSGVGGNEQFF. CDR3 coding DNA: TGTGCCAGCAGCTTAGGGTCCCTCAGCGGGGTGGGGGGCAATGAGCAGTTCTTC.

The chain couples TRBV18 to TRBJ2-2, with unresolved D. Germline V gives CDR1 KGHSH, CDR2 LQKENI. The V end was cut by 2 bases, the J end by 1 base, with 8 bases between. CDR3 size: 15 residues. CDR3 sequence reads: CASSPVEVNTGELFF. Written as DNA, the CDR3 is TGTGCCAGCTCACCAGTCGAGGTGAACACCGGGGAGCTGTTTTTT.

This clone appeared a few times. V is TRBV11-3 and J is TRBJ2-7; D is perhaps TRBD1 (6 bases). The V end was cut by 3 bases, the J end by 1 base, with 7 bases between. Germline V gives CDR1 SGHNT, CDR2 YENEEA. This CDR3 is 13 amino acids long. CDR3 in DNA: TGTGCCAGCAGCTTCGGACAGTCCTACGAGCAGTACTTC. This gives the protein CASSFGQSYEQYF.

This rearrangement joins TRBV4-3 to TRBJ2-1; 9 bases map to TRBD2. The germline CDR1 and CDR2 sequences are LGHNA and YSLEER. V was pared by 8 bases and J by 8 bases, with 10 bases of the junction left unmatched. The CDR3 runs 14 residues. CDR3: CASGVGGGAYEQFF. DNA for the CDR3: TGCGCCAGCGGGGTGGGCGGGGGGGCATATGAGCAGTTCTTC.

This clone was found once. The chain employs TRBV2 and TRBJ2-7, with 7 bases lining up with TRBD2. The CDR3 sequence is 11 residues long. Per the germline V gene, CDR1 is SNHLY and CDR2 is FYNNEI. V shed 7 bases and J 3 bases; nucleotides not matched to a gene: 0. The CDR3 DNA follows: TGTGCCAGCACTAGCGGCTACGAGCAGTACTTC. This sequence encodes CASTSGYEQYF.